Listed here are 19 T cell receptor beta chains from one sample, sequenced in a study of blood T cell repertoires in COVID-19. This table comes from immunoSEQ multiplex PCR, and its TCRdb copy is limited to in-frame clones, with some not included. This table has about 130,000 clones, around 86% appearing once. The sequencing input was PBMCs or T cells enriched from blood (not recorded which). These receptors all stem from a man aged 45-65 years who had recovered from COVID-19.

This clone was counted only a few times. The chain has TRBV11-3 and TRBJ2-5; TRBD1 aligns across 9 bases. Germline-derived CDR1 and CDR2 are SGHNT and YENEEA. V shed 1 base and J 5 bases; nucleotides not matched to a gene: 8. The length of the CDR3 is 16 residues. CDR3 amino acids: CASSLGTGARRETQYF. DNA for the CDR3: TGTGCCAGCAGCTTAGGGACAGGGGCCCGACGGGAGACCCAGTACTTC. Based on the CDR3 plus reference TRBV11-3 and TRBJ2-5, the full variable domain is EAGVVQSPRYKIIEKKQPVAFWCNPISGHNTLYWYLQNLGQGPELLIRYENEEAVDDSQLPKDRFSAERLKGVDSTLKIQPAELGDSAVYLCASSLGTGARRETQYFGPGTRLLVL.

The CDR3 DNA reads TGTGCCAGCAGTCCGGAGACAGGGGTCGGACGGCCCCAGCATTTT. Translated, it gives CASSPETGVGRPQHF. The rearrangement joins TRBV28 to TRBJ1-5; TRBD1 matches at 8 bases. CDR1 and CDR2 (germline): MDHEN, SYDVKM. V was pared by 5 bases and J by 9 bases, with 12 bases of the junction left unmatched. This CDR3 comprises 15 residues.

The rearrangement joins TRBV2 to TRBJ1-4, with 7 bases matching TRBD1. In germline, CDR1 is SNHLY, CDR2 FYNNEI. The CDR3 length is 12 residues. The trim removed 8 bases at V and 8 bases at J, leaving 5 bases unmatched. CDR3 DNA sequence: TGTGCCAGCCTAGGGACAGCCGAAAAACTGTTTTTT. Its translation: CASLGTAEKLFF.

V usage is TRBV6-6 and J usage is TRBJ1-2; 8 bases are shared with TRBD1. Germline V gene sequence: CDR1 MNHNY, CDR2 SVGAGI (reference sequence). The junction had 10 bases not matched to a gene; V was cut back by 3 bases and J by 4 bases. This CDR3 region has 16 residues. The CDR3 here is CASSYPSGGNFYGYTF. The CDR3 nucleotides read TGTGCCAGCAGTTATCCTTCAGGGGGCAATTTCTATGGCTACACCTTC.

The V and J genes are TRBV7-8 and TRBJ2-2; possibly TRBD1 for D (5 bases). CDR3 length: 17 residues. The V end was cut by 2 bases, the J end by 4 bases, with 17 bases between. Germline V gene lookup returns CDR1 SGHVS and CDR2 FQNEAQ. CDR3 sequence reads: CASSLRGSGQFTGELFF. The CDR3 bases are TGTGCCAGCAGCTTAAGGGGATCGGGCCAATTCACCGGGGAGCTGTTTTTT. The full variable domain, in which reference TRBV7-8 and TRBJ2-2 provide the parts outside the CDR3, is GAGVSQSPRYKVAKRGQDVALRCDPISGHVSLFWYQQALGQGPEFLTYFQNEAQLDKSGLPSDRFFAERPEGSVSTLKIQRTQQEDSAVYLCASSLRGSGQFTGELFFGEGSRLTVL.

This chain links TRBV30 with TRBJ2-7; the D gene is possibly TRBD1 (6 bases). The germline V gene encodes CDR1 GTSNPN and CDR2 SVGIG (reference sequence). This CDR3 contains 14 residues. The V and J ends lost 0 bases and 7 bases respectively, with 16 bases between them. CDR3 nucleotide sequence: TGTGCCTGGAGTGTAGGGCAGGGGTCTAGAGAGCAGTACTTC. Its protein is CAWSVGQGSREQYF.

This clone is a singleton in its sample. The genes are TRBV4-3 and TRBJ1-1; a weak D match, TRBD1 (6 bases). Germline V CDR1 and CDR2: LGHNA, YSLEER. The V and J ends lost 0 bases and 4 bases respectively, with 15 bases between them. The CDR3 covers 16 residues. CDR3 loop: CASSQEEAGGGTEAFF. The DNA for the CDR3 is TGCGCCAGCAGCCAAGAGGAAGCGGGAGGGGGCACTGAAGCTTTCTTT.

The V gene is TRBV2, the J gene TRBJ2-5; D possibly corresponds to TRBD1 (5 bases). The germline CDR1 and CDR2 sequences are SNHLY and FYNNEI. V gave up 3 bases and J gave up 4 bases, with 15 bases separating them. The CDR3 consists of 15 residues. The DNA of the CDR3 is TGTGCCAGCAGTGACAAGGGGCCGCTCGGAGAGACCCAGTACTTC. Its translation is CASSDKGPLGETQYF.

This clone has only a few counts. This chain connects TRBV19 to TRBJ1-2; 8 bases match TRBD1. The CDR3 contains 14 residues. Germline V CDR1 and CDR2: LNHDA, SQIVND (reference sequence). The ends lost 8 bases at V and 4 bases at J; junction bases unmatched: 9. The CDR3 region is CASARQGAFYGYTF. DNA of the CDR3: TGTGCCAGTGCTAGGCAGGGGGCGTTCTATGGCTACACCTTC. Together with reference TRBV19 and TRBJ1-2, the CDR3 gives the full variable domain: DGGITQSPKYLFRKEGQNVTLSCEQNLNHDAMYWYRQDPGQGLRLIYYSQIVNDFQKGDIAEGYSVSREKKESFPLTVTSAQKNPTAFYLCASARQGAFYGYTFGSGTRLTVV.

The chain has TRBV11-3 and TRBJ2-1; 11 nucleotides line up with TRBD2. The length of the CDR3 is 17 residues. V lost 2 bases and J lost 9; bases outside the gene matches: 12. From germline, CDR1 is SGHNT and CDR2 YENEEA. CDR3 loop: CASSLRPLLAGDGEQFF. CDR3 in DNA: TGTGCCAGCAGCTTAAGGCCTCTACTAGCGGGAGATGGTGAGCAGTTCTTC.

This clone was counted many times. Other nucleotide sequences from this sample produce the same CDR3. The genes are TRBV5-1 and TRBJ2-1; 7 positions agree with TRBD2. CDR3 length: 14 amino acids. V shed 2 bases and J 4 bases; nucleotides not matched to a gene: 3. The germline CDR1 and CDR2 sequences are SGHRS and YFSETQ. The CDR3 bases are TGCGCCAGCAGCTTCAGCGGGGCATACAATGAGCAGTTCTTC. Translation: CASSFSGAYNEQFF.

The CDR3: CASSADGQGIQYF. DNA for the CDR3: TGCGCCAGCAGCGCGGACGGGCAGGGCATTCAGTACTTC. The V gene is TRBV5-1, the J gene TRBJ2-4; D is perhaps TRBD1 (5 bases). Trimming took 4 bases from V and 9 from J, leaving 14 bases between them. There are 13 residues in the CDR3. The V gene's germline CDR1 is SGHRS and CDR2 YFSETQ.

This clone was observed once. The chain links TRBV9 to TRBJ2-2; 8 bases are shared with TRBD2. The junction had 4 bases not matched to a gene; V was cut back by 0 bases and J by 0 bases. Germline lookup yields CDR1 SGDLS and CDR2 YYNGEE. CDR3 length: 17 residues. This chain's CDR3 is CASSVAPGLANTGELFF. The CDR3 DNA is TGTGCCAGCAGCGTAGCCCCGGGACTAGCGAACACCGGGGAGCTGTTTTTT. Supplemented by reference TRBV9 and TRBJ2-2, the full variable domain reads DSGVTQTPKHLITATGQRVTLRCSPRSGDLSVYWYQQSLDQGLQFLIQYYNGEERAKGNILERFSAQQFPDLHSELNLSSLELGDSALYFCASSVAPGLANTGELFFGEGSRLTVL.

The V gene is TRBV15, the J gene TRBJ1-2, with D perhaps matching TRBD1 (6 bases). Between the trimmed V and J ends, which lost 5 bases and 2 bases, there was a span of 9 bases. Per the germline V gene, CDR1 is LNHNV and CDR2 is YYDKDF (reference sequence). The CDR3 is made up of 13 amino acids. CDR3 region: CATSSTGNYGYTF. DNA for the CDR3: TGTGCCACCAGCTCAACAGGGAACTATGGCTACACCTTC.

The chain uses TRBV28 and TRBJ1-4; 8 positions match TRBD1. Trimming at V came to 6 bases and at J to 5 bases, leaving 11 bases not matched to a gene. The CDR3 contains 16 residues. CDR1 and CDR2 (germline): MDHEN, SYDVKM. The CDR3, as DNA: TGTGCCAGCAGCCGGACAGGGCGCGGTTCGAATGAAAAACTGTTTTTT. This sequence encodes CASSRTGRGSNEKLFF.

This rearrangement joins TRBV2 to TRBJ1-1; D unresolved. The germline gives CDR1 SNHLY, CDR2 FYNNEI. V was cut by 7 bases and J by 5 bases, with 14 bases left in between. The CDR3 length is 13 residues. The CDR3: CASKEGEVTEAFF. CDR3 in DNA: TGTGCCAGCAAGGAGGGTGAAGTGACTGAAGCTTTCTTT.

CDR3 residues: CASSLRQGNNEQFF. CDR3 nucleotide sequence: TGTGCCAGCAGCTTAAGACAGGGAAACAATGAGCAGTTCTTC. The rearrangement joins TRBV7-3 to TRBJ2-1, with 7 bases that match TRBD1. Germline V CDR1 and CDR2: SGHTA, FQGTGA. This CDR3 region has 14 residues. The J segment lost 5 bases and the V segment lost 1 base, leaving 2 bases of the junction unmatched.

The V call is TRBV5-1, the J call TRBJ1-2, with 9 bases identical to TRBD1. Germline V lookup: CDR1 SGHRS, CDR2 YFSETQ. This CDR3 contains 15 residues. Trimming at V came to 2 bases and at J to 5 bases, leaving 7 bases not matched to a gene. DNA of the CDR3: TGCGCCAGCAGCTTATTACAGGGGGCGGATTATGGCTACACCTTC. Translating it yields CASSLLQGADYGYTF.

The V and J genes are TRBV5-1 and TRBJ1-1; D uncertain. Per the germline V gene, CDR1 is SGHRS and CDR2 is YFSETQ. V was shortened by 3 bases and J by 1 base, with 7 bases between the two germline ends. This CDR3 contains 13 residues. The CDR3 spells CASSWGENTEAFF. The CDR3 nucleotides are TGCGCCAGCAGCTGGGGAGAGAACACTGAAGCTTTCTTT. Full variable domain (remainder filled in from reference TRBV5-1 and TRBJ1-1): KAGVTQTPRYLIKTRGQQVTLSCSPISGHRSVSWYQQTPGQGLQFLFEYFSETQRNKGNFPGRFSGRQFSNSRSEMNVSTLELGDSALYLCASSWGENTEAFFGQGTRLTVV.